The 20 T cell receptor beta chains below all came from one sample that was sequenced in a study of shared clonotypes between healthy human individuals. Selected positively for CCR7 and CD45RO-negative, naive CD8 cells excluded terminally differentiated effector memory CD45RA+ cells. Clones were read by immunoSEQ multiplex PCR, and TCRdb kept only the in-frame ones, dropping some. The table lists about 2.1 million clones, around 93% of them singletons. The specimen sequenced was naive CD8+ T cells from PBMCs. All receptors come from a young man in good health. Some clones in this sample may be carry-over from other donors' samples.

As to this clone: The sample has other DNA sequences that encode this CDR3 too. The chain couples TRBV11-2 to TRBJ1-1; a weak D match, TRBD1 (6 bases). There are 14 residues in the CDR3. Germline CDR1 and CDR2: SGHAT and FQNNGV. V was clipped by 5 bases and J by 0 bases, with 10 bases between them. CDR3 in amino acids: CASSLGGLNTEAFF. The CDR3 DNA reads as TGTGCCAGCAGCCTAGGGGGACTGAACACTGAAGCTTTCTTT.

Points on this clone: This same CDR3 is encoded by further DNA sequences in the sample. The chain's CDR3 is CASSLRGYNEQFF. DNA of the CDR3: TGTGCCAGCAGTTTAAGAGGGTACAATGAGCAGTTCTTC. This sequence joins TRBV27 and TRBJ2-1; D is possibly TRBD2 (5 bases). The CDR3 has 13 amino acids. With 2 bases removed from V and 4 bases from J, the gap between germline ends came to 6 bases. The germline V gene encodes CDR1 MNHEY and CDR2 SMNVEV (reference sequence).

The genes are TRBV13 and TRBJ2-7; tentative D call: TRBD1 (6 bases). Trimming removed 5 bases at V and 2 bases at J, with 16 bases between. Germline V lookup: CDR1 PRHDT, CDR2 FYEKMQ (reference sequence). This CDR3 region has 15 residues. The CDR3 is CASSPPTGPTYEQYF. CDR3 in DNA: TGTGCCAGCAGCCCCCCGACAGGACCGACCTACGAGCAGTACTTC.

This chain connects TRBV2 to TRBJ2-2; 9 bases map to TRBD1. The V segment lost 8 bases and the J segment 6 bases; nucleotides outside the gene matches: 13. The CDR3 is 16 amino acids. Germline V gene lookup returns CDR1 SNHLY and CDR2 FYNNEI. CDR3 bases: TGTGCCAGCGATGATTCACAGGGGGCGATATCCGGGGAGCTGTTTTTT. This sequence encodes CASDDSQGAISGELFF.

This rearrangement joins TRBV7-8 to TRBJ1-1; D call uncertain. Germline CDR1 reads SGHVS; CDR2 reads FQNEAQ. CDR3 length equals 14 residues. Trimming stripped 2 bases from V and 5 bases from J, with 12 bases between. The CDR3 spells CASSLRGLGTEAFF. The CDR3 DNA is TGTGCCAGCAGCTTACGAGGGTTAGGGACTGAAGCTTTCTTT.

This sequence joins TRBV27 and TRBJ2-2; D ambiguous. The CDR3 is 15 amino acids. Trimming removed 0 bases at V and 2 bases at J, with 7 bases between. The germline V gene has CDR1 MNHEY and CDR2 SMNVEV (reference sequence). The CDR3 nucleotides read TGTGCCAGCAGTTTATCAGTACGAAACACCGGGGAGCTGTTTTTT. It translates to CASSLSVRNTGELFF.

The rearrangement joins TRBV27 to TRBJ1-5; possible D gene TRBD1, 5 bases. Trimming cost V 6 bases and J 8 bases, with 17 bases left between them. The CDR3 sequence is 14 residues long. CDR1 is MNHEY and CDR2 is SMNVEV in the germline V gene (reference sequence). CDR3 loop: CASRTHQGVEPQHF. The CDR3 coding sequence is TGTGCCAGCAGGACCCACCAGGGAGTGGAGCCCCAGCATTTT.

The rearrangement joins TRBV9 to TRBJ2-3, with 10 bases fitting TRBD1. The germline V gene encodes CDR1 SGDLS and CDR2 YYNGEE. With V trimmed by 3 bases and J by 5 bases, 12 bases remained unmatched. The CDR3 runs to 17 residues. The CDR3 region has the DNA TGTGCCAGCAGCGCCGAGGGGGGACAGGGGCAATTAGATACGCAGTATTTT. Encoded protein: CASSAEGGQGQLDTQYF.

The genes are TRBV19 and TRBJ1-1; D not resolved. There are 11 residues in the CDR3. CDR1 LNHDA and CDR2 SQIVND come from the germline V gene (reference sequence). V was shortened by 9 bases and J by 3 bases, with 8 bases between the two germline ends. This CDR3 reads CASQAHTEAFF. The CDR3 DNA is TGTGCCAGCCAAGCCCACACTGAAGCTTTCTTT.

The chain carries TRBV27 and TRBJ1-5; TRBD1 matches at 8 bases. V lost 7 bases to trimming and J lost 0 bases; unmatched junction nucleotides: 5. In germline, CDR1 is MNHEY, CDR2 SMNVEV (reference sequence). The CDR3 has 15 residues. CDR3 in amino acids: CASKGQVYSNQPQHF. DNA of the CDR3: TGTGCCAGCAAGGGACAGGTATATAGCAATCAGCCCCAGCATTTT.

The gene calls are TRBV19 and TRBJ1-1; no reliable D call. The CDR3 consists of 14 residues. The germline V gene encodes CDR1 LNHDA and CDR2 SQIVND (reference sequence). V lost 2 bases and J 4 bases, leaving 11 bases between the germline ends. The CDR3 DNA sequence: TGTGCCAGTAGTATATCCGCGGGCTCCACTGAAGCTTTCTTT. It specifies CASSISAGSTEAFF.

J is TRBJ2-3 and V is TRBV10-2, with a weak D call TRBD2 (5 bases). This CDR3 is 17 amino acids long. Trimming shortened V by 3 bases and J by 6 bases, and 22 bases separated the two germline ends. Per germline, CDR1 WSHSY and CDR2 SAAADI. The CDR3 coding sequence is TGCGCCAGCAGTGATACCCAGCGGCGCCCGAGGAGGGATACGCAGTATTTT. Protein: CASSDTQRRPRRDTQYF.

This CDR3 is CASSSPLFSNYGYTF. CDR3 nucleotide sequence: TGTGCCAGCAGCTCACCCCTCTTCTCTAACTATGGCTACACCTTC. The gene calls are TRBV7-9 and TRBJ1-2; D is ambiguous. Trimming left V 4 bases short and J 0 bases short, with 12 bases between. Per the germline V gene, CDR1 is SEHNR and CDR2 is FQNEAQ (reference sequence). The CDR3 length is 15 residues.

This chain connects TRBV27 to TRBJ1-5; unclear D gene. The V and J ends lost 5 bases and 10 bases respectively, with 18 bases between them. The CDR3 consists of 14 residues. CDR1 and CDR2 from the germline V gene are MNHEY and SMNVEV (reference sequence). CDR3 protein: CASSAFWTAGPQHF. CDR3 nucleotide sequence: TGTGCCAGCAGTGCGTTCTGGACCGCCGGACCCCAGCATTTT.

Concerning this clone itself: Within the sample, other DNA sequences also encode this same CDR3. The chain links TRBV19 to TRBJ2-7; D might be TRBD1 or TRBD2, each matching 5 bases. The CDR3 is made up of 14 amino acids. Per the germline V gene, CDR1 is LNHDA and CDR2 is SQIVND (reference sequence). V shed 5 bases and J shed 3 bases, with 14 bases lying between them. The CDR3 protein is CASSSGTGLYEQYF. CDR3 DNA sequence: TGTGCCAGTAGTTCCGGGACCGGACTCTACGAGCAGTACTTC.

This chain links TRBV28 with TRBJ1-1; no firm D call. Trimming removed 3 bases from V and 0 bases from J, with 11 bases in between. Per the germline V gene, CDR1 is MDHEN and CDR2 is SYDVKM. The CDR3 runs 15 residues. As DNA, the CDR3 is TGTGCCAGCAGTTTCTATGGGGAATTGAACACTGAAGCTTTCTTT. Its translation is CASSFYGELNTEAFF.

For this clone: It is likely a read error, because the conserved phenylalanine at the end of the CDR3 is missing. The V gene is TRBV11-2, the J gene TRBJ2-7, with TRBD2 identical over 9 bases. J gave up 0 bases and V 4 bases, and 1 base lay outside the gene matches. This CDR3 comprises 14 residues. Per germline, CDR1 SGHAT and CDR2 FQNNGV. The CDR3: CASSYSGSSYEQYL. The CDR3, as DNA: TGTGCCAGCAGCTATAGCGGGAGCTCCTACGAGCAGTACCTC.

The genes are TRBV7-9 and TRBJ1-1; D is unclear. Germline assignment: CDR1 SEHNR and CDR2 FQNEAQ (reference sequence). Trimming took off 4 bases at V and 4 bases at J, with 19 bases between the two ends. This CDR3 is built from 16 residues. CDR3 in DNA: TGTGCCAGCAGCTCCCGATCGGGCCGGGAACGCACTGAAGCTTTCTTT. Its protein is CASSSRSGRERTEAFF.

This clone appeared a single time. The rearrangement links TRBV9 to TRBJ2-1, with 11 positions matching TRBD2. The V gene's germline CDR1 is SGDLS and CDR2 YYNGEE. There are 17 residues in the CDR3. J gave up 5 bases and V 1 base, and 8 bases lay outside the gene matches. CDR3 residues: CASSVPPRLAGHNEQFF. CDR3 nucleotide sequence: TGTGCCAGCAGCGTACCTCCTCGACTAGCGGGACACAATGAGCAGTTCTTC.

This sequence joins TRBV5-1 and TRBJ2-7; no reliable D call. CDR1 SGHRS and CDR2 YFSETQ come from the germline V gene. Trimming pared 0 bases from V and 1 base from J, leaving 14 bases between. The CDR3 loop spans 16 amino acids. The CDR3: CASSLDLTPNSYEQYF. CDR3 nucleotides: TGCGCCAGCAGCTTGGATTTGACCCCCAATTCCTACGAGCAGTACTTC.